Detailed here is one TCR beta chain. What it binds is unknown. Profiling relied on immunoSEQ multiplex PCR, and the TCRdb table lists in-frame clones only, not all of them. This sample yields some 300,000 clones, of which around four fifths are seen a single time; roughly 2% belongs to the top ten. This entry belongs to a study of Ad26.COV2.S vaccination and SARS-CoV-2 variants. Study observations and caveats: From the TCR breadth and depth analyses, total T cell responses may have been underestimated. Vaccine recipients surpassed placebo recipients in spike-specific TCR breadth. Marked by substantial breadth, spike-specific CD8+ and CD4+ T cell responses were reportedly seen after vaccination. Vaccinated and placebo-treated recipients had similar non-spike TCR breadth.

Germline CDR1 is SGHRS and CDR2 is YFSETQ. V lost 7 bases to trimming and J lost 10 bases, with 24 bases between them. The CDR3 runs 15 residues. The treatment here: some 20 received Ad26.COV2.S at low or high dose, single or two shots; about 5 received placebo; per-sample allocation not given. Sampling took place 63 days after the first vaccine or placebo injection. The starting material was peripheral blood, obtained in a trial of Ad26.COV2.S vaccine versus placebo. The receptor's source is a person between 18 and 65 years old who received the Ad26.COV2.S COVID-19 vaccine or a placebo. This rearrangement joins TRBV5-1 to TRBJ2-4; D is possibly TRBD1 (7 bases). The CDR3 here is CASRIGAGGGAIQYF. CDR3 nucleotide sequence: TGCGCCAGCCGAATCGGGGCAGGGGGAGGTGCGATTCAGTACTTC.